The T cell receptor beta chain under discussion was sequenced for a study of somatic mutations in cytotoxic T cells in rheumatoid arthritis. There are 18 residues in the CDR3. The J segment lost 6 bases and the V segment lost 0 bases, leaving 16 bases of the junction unmatched. CDR1 is MNHEY and CDR2 is SMNVEV in the germline V gene (reference sequence). This table comes from immunoSEQ multiplex PCR, and its TCRdb copy is limited to in-frame clones, with some not included. The table lists 13,000 or so clones, over 70% of them singletons. The TCR originated in an adult with rheumatoid arthritis. Sample: CD8+ T cells sorted from blood. The chain carries TRBV27 and TRBJ1-2, with TRBD1 identical over 7 bases. The CDR3 DNA reads TGTGCCAGCAGTTTATCTCAGATGGCAGCTGTTACAGGGGATGGCTACACCTTC. This codes for CASSLSQMAAVTGDGYTF.